This T cell receptor beta chain was found in a study of blood T cell repertoires in COVID-19. Per the authors' pipeline: Amplified reference gene primers provided the basis for estimating nucleated cell counts. Libraries were prepared by immunoSEQ multiplex PCR; TCRdb keeps only in-frame clonotypes and omits some of them. That table furnishes V, J and clone size, whereas the DNA furnished D and trimming. The table has 200,000 to 250,000 clones, about 87% seen once; the top ten hold roughly 2.6%. V lost 5 bases and J 8 bases, leaving 10 bases between the germline ends. Germline V gives CDR1 SEHNR, CDR2 FQNEAQ (reference sequence). This CDR3 has 13 residues. Cohort placement rested on clinical history that participants reported themselves.

The receptor's source is a woman aged 25 to 45 with acute COVID-19. The chain is built from TRBV7-9 and TRBJ1-6; D is unclear. The sample taken for sequencing was PBMCs or T cells enriched from blood (not recorded which). The CDR3 DNA follows: TGTGCCAGCAGCCCAATCCGGGATTCACCCCTCCACTTT. Amino acid sequence: CASSPIRDSPLHF. The full variable domain, completed using reference TRBV7-9 and TRBJ1-6, is DTGVSQNPRHKITKRGQNVTFRCDPISEHNRLYWYRQTLGQGPEFLTYFQNEAQLEKSRLLSDRFSAERPKGSFSTLEIQRTEQGDSAMYLCASSPIRDSPLHFGNGTRLTVT.